This TCR beta chain appears in the sequencing data of a study of control samples from healthy donors and cancer patients. The CDR3 runs 15 residues. The repertoire was sequenced with immunoSEQ multiplex PCR; TCRdb's copy has only in-frame clones and lacks some. The sample holds 150,000 to 200,000 clones, over 85% seen once. This TCR was recovered from a woman in her thirties or forties in good health. Material: blood. The chain couples TRBV21-1 to TRBJ1-1; the table's D call TRBD1 went unverified against the DNA. TRBV21-1 is annotated as a pseudogene. The CDR3 spells CASSPGAGGYTEAFF. DNA for the CDR3: TGTGCCAGCAGCCCCGGGGCAGGGGGATACACTGAAGCTTTCTTT.